The 21 T cell receptor beta chains below all came from one sample that was sequenced in a study of CD8 T cells in Susac syndrome. Random hexamers served to reverse transcribe roughly 0.45 to 1 ug RNA. MiXCR, applied by TCRdb to the immunoSEQ multiplex PCR reads, yields one record per CDR3 protein. Of over 70,000 distinct CDR3 sequences listed, approximately 96% are singletons. The sequenced sample consisted of CD8+ T cells from PBMCs. The receptors derive from a human donor with Susac syndrome.

V is TRBV11-2 and J is TRBJ2-3; the D gene is possibly TRBD1 (5 bases). Germline CDR1 SGHAT, CDR2 FQNNGV. The CDR3 runs 15 residues. V lost 3 bases to trimming and J lost 3 bases, with 13 bases between them. Written as DNA, the CDR3 is TGTGCCAGCAGCTTTAGGGGCGGTAGGACAGATACGCAGTATTTT. Encoded protein: CASSFRGGRTDTQYF. Variable domain in full (rest from reference TRBV11-2 and TRBJ2-3): EAGVAQSPRYKIIEKRQSVAFWCNPISGHATLYWYQQILGQGPKLLIQFQNNGVVDDSQLPKDRFSAERLKGVDSTLKIQPAKLEDSAVYLCASSFRGGRTDTQYFGPGTRLTVL.

CDR3 protein: CASSQDWSSDYGYTF. CDR3 sequence (DNA): TGTGCCAGCAGCCAAGATTGGTCGTCGGACTATGGCTACACCTTC. The chain couples TRBV3-1 to TRBJ1-2, with D unresolved. The V end lost 0 bases, the J end lost 3 bases, and 11 bases lay between the germline ends. This CDR3 has 15 residues. CDR1 LGHDT and CDR2 YNNKEL come from the germline V gene (reference sequence).

The V call is TRBV30, the J call TRBJ1-4; D is uncertain. V lost 3 bases and J lost 8, with 19 bases in between. The CDR3 is made up of 15 amino acids. Germline V gene lookup returns CDR1 GTSNPN and CDR2 SVGIG (reference sequence). CDR3 coding DNA: TGTGCCTGGAGGGTCCCCGGGCGGAATTACGAAAAACTGTTTTTT. Amino acid sequence: CAWRVPGRNYEKLFF.

The V gene is TRBV7-2, the J gene TRBJ2-5, with D perhaps TRBD1 (5 bases). The CDR3 has 14 amino acids. The germline gives CDR1 SGHTA, CDR2 FQGNSA. V shed 4 bases and J shed 3 bases, with 12 bases lying between them. CDR3 nucleotide sequence: TGTGCCAGCAGCTCCCAGGGTCATGAAGAGACCCAGTACTTC. This translates into CASSSQGHEETQYF.

The genes are TRBV30 and TRBJ1-1; D perhaps matches TRBD1 (6 bases). Looked up from germline, CDR1 is GTSNPN and CDR2 is SVGIG (reference sequence). Between the trimmed V and J ends, which lost 1 base and 4 bases, there was a span of 10 bases. The CDR3 contains 13 residues. The CDR3 is CAWSDGGITEAFF. Written as DNA, the CDR3 is TGTGCCTGGAGTGATGGGGGCATCACTGAAGCTTTCTTT.

The chain employs TRBV4-1 and TRBJ2-1; 8 bases are a match to TRBD1. The ends lost 1 base at V and 5 bases at J; junction bases unmatched: 1. The CDR3 loop spans 14 amino acids. The germline V gene encodes CDR1 MGHRA and CDR2 YSYEKL. DNA for the CDR3: TGCGCCAGCAGCCAAGTGACAGGGGACAATGAGCAGTTCTTC. It yields the protein CASSQVTGDNEQFF.

The rearrangement uses TRBV20-1 and TRBJ1-2; D perhaps matches TRBD1 (5 bases). Germline V gene lookup returns CDR1 DFQATT and CDR2 SNEGSKA (reference sequence). This CDR3 spans 13 amino acids. Trimming took off 4 bases at V and 6 bases at J, with 15 bases between the two ends. In DNA, the CDR3 is TGCAGTGCTAAACACAGGAACGTGGATGGCTACACCTTC. Its translation is CSAKHRNVDGYTF.

The J gene is TRBJ2-7, the V gene TRBV30, with 9 bases lining up with TRBD1. Germline trimming cut 3 bases from V and 3 bases from J; bases unmatched to any gene: 3. Germline V gene lookup returns CDR1 GTSNPN and CDR2 SVGIG (reference sequence). CDR3 length: 13 amino acids. CDR3 loop: CAWSRTGDYEQYF. CDR3 bases: TGTGCCTGGAGCCGGACAGGGGACTACGAGCAGTACTTC.

The genes are TRBV20-1 and TRBJ1-2; the D gene is possibly TRBD1 (5 bases). Trimming removed 0 bases at V and 4 bases at J, with 9 bases between. The CDR3 spans 13 residues. The germline gives CDR1 DFQATT, CDR2 SNEGSKA (reference sequence). The CDR3 region is CSARDGAAYGYTF. The CDR3 DNA reads TGCAGTGCTAGAGATGGGGCAGCCTATGGCTACACCTTC.

This clonotype has a single count. The gene calls are TRBV27 and TRBJ1-6, with D tentatively TRBD1 (6 bases). Germline CDR1 MNHEY, CDR2 SMNVEV (reference sequence). V was clipped by 7 bases and J by 10 bases, with 11 bases between them. The CDR3 runs 12 residues. The CDR3 bases are TGTGCCAGCAAGGGGGGGGGCTCACCCCTCCACTTT. Amino acids: CASKGGGSPLHF.

The gene calls are TRBV3-1 and TRBJ1-1; TRBD1 agrees at 8 bases. Trimming removed 6 bases from V and 4 bases from J; junction bases left unmatched: 16. Germline CDR1 and CDR2: LGHDT and YNNKEL (reference sequence). The CDR3 contains 17 residues. Written as DNA, the CDR3 is TGTGCCAGCAGTCCACACAGACAGGGGTGGTTTTGCACTGAAGCTTTCTTT. Translated, it gives CASSPHRQGWFCTEAFF.

This clonotype was seen once. The chain links TRBV20-1 to TRBJ1-5; D is undetermined. The germline CDR1 and CDR2 sequences are DFQATT and SNEGSKA (reference sequence). V lost 2 bases to trimming and J lost 4 bases, with 6 bases between them. The length of the CDR3 is 12 residues. DNA for the CDR3: TGCAGTGCTAGATGGTTAAATCAGCCCCAGCATTTT. Translated, it gives CSARWLNQPQHF.

The J gene is TRBJ1-4, the V gene TRBV7-2; no reliable D call. There are 13 residues in the CDR3. Deletions cut 3 bases from V and 10 bases from J, with 12 bases between. Germline V gene data show CDR1 as SGHTA and CDR2 as FQGNSA. The CDR3 nucleotides read TGTGCCAGCAGCTTTGGCGACACAAGAAAACTGTTTTTT. Translated: CASSFGDTRKLFF.

CDR3 amino acids: CASRRGSYEQYF. The DNA of the CDR3 is TGTGCCAGCAGGCGGGGTTCCTACGAGCAGTACTTC. V and J are TRBV27 and TRBJ2-7; TRBD2 is a possible D gene (6 bases). CDR3 length: 12 residues. Germline CDR1 and CDR2: MNHEY and SMNVEV (reference sequence). V was pared by 6 bases and J by 1 base, with 7 bases between.

CDR3 sequence (DNA): TGCAGCGTTGACGCCCGCGGACAGCTGATGGGATATAGCAATCAGCCCCAGCATTTT. Translating gives CSVDARGQLMGYSNQPQHF. V and J are TRBV29-1 and TRBJ1-5; the D gene is possibly TRBD1 (6 bases). Trimming removed 3 bases from V and 0 bases from J, with 24 bases in between. CDR1 SQVTM and CDR2 ANQGSEA come from the germline V gene. The CDR3 covers 19 residues.

The J gene is TRBJ2-3, the V gene TRBV4-3, with D tentatively TRBD2 (6 bases). Trimming left V 0 bases short and J 5 bases short, with 15 bases between. CDR3 length: 16 residues. The germline gives CDR1 LGHNA, CDR2 YSLEER. DNA of the CDR3: TGCGCCAGCAGCCAAGAAAAGGGGCTGGAGGGAGATACGCAGTATTTT. This translates into CASSQEKGLEGDTQYF.

This clonotype was detected once. The CDR3 region is CSVPKEVYGYTF. CDR3 nucleotide sequence: TGCAGCGTTCCGAAGGAAGTATATGGCTACACCTTC. This sequence joins TRBV29-1 and TRBJ1-2; D is uncertain. Trimming took 5 bases from V and 5 from J, leaving 12 bases between them. This CDR3 spans 12 amino acids. Germline CDR1 and CDR2: SQVTM and ANQGSEA. Based on the CDR3 plus reference TRBV29-1 and TRBJ1-2, the full variable domain is SAVISQKPSRDICQRGTSLTIQCQVDSQVTMMFWYRQQPGQSLTLIATANQGSEATYESGFVIDKFPISRPNLTFSTLTVSNMSPEDSSIYLCSVPKEVYGYTFGSGTRLTVV.

The chain has TRBV27 and TRBJ2-7, with TRBD1 matching over 8 bases. The junction had 6 bases not matched to a gene; V was cut back by 6 bases and J by 2 bases. The CDR3 loop spans 14 amino acids. The germline CDR1 and CDR2 sequences are MNHEY and SMNVEV (reference sequence). The CDR3 sequence: CASSKTGVPYEQYF. The DNA for the CDR3 is TGTGCCAGCAGCAAGACAGGGGTACCCTACGAGCAGTACTTC.

The chain links TRBV7-3 to TRBJ2-2; TRBD1 or TRBD2 may be the D gene (5 bases each). Germline V CDR1 and CDR2: SGHTA, FQGTGA. CDR3 length: 15 residues. With 4 bases removed from V and 0 bases from J, the gap between germline ends came to 9 bases. The CDR3 spells CASSSGTTNTGELFF. The CDR3 DNA sequence: TGTGCCAGCAGCTCCGGGACCACGAACACCGGGGAGCTGTTTTTT.

V is TRBV25-1 and J is TRBJ2-7; D ambiguous. The CDR3 has 12 residues. The germline V gene has CDR1 MGHDK and CDR2 SYGVNS. Deletions cut 4 bases from V and 2 bases from J, with 6 bases between. The CDR3 coding sequence is TGTGCCAGCAGTGGGCTGACCTACGAGCAGTACTTC. It encodes CASSGLTYEQYF.

The chain uses TRBV11-2 and TRBJ2-7; D is perhaps TRBD1 or TRBD2 (5 bases each). Germline V gives CDR1 SGHAT, CDR2 FQNNGV. The CDR3 consists of 14 residues. V was pared by 1 base and J by 4 bases, with 11 bases between. CDR3 region: CASSLVRGAYEQYF. The CDR3 nucleotides are TGTGCCAGCAGCTTAGTCAGAGGGGCATACGAGCAGTACTTC.